This TCR beta chain was found in a study of blood T cell repertoires in COVID-19 (dated by TCRdb to 2018 to 2021). About the study as a whole: Samples covering the acute and convalescent phases of COVID-19 were provided by collaborators in the United States, Italy and Spain. The material from the prospective study consisted of cDNA or gDNA derived from T cells, B-cell-depleted T cells, or PBMCs. Subjects who had been exposed to COVID-19, were actively infected with it, or had recovered from it provided the deeply sampled blood TCRbeta repertoires that made up the dataset. The repertoires were released in a freely available public database meant as a resource for research on the immune response to SARS-CoV-2. Samples came from the ongoing ImmuneRACE study (first 160 participants) plus 1,254 subjects from 6 global collaborators. Nearly every sample came with metadata listing a de-identified subject ID, COVID-19 status, age in years and sex. Where available, HLA class I and class II types were obtained from metadata supplied by the sample provider rather than from assay-based typing. Beyond this particular receptor, the publication reports: The amount of clinical and demographic metadata varied by source and participant and was provided uncurated.

In the prospective study, participants were roughly 18 to 100 years old, resided in fewer than 25 geographic areas of the United States, and were enrolled through a virtual design. In the prospective study, cohorts were assigned on the basis of participant-reported clinical history obtained from a screening survey and a study questionnaire. Recovered participants in ImmuneRACE Cohort 3 were defined by two consecutive negative NP/OP PCR tests, clearance by a healthcare professional, or resolution of symptoms. In the prospective study, mobile phlebotomists collected whole blood, serum and a nasopharyngeal or oropharyngeal swab from each participant. Over a roughly two-month period, participants in the prospective study had the option of providing additional blood draws and questionnaires. Before DNA extraction, blood samples from the prospective study were shipped at room temperature or frozen. The CDR3 sequence holds 15 residues, the cysteine and phenylalanine included. CDR3 DNA only is kept here, 45 bases in frame from base 1.

Concerning this clone itself: Its antigen is unknown. Per-nucleotide qualities are absent, and no much larger clonotype sits a single base away.

The immunoSEQ Assay, a bias-controlled multiplex PCR, was used to amplify TCRbeta CDR3 regions from genomic DNA. In the authors' own workflow: The number of nucleated cells in each sample was estimated from the amplification of reference gene primers within the assay. To quantify the absolute abundance of each unique TCRbeta CDR3 rearrangement, sequence reads were collapsed and filtered. For each sample, productive Simpson clonality was calculated by taking the square root of Simpson's diversity index across productive rearrangements. Sourced from immuneACCESS, this table was stored by TCRdb with only in-frame sequences that have V and J called. A share of the clones is absent; for the studies checked, an unresolved V gene accounts for under half, and the remainder has no known explanation. V, J and clone size were drawn from that table, and D and trimming were deduced from the DNA. The sample has a few hundred thousand clones on record, approximately 91% of them singletons. About 9.9% of the sample is held by the ten biggest clonotypes.

This receptor was identified in a woman in her thirties or forties who had recovered from COVID-19. Sequences were obtained from PBMCs or T cells enriched from blood (not recorded which). This chain is built from TRBV21-1 and TRBJ2-5; the table's D call, TRBD2, has no DNA check behind it. TRBV21-1 is noted as a pseudogene. The DNA reads as follows: TGTGCCAGCACCATCAGGACTAGCGGGAATGAGACCCAGTACTTC. It is translated as CASTIRTSGNETQYF.